This T cell receptor beta chain originates from a study of Ad26.COV2.S vaccination and SARS-CoV-2 variants. Study-level background: As a participant in COV1001, the donor was in the Ad26.COV2.S trial arm.

Treatment defined: around 19 received Ad26.COV2.S at low or high dose, single or two shots; 5 received placebo; per-sample allocation not given. Collection of samples fell on day 63 after the first vaccine or placebo injection. Boston hosted the donor, who was an adult aged 18-55 years. An Ad26 vector carrying the Wuhan-strain SARS-CoV-2 spike served as the vaccine. The CDR3 loop spans 16 amino acids. Germline loops: CDR1 SGHTA, CDR2 FQGNSA. The ends were cut back, 1 base at V and 3 bases at J, with 15 bases in the middle. Method: immunoSEQ multiplex PCR; TCRdb's copy keeps in-frame clones and lacks some. The repertoire includes about 460,000 clones, roughly nine tenths of them detected once, and 1.5% to 2% sits in the top ten.

The TCR originated in a person aged 18-60 years who received the Ad26.COV2.S COVID-19 vaccine or a placebo. The rearrangement uses TRBV7-2 and TRBJ1-2, with TRBD1 as a possible D gene (5 bases). The specimen was peripheral blood, collected in a trial of Ad26.COV2.S vaccine versus placebo. Written as DNA, the CDR3 is TGTGCCAGCAGCTTAGGAGCGAACGGGGGTTACTATGGCTACACCTTC. It encodes CASSLGANGGYYGYTF.